This T cell receptor beta chain was identified in a study of T-cell memory formation after mild COVID-19. Using its own MiXCR run on the 5' RACE reads, TCRdb lists one record per CDR3 protein. Among 550,000 to 700,000 distinct CDR3 sequences listed, roughly a sixth were seen once. This clonotype showed up just a few times. CDR3 length equals 14 residues. V was clipped by 4 bases and J by 10 bases; unmatched bases: 10. Germline V gene sequence: CDR1 MNHNS, CDR2 SASEGT. This sequence originates from an adult woman who had mild COVID-19 (a few samples of this study predate the infection). Cell type and time point are not known. J is TRBJ2-1 and V is TRBV6-1, with TRBD2 matching 7 bases. The sample taken for sequencing was PBMCs or a T cell subset sorted from them (not recorded which). CDR3 DNA: TGTGCCAGCAGTGCCTCTGGACTAGGAGGCGAGCAGTTCTTC. This gives the protein CASSASGLGGEQFF.